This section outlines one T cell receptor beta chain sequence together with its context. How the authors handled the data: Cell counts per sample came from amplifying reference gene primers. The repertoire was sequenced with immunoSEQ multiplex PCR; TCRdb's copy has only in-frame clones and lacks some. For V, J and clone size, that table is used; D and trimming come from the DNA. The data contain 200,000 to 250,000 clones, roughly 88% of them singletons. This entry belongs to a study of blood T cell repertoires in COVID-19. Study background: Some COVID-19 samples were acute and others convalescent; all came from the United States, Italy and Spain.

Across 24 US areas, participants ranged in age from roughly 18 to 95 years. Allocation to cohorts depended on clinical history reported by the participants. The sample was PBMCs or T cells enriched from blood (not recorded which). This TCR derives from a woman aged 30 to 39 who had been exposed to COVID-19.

The CDR3 reads CASSLAPGQGLGATNEKLFF. The CDR3 region has the DNA TGTGCCAGCAGCTTAGCCCCCGGACAGGGTTTGGGTGCAACTAATGAAAAACTGTTTTTT. The rearrangement uses TRBV7-6 and TRBJ1-4; TRBD1 matches 8 bases. This CDR3 has 20 amino acids. Germline assignment: CDR1 SGHVS and CDR2 FNYEAQ. J was trimmed by 0 bases and V by 0 bases; bases with no gene match: 12.